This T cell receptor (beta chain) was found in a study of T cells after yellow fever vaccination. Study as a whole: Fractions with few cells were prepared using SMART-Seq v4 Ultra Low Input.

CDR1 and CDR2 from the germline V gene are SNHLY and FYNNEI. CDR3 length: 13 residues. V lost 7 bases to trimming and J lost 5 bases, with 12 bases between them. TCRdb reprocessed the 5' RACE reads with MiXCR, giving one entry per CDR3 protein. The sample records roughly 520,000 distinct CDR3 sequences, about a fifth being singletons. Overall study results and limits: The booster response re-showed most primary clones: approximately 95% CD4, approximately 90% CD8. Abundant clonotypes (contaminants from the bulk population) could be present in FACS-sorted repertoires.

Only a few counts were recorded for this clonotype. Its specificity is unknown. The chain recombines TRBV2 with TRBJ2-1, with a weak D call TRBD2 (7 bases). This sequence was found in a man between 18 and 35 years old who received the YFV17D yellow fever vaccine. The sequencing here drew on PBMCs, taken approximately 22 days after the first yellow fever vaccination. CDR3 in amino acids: CASNGGPNNEQFF. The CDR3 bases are TGTGCCAGCAACGGGGGGCCGAACAATGAGCAGTTCTTC.